These 15 T cell receptor beta chains were all obtained from the same sample, sequenced in a study of T cells after yellow fever vaccination. TCRdb reanalysed the 5' RACE reads using MiXCR and keeps one entry per CDR3 protein. This table has about 220,000 distinct CDR3 sequences, less than 3.5% appearing once. The sample consisted of CD4+ T cells sorted from PBMCs, taken 10 days after the yellow fever booster vaccination. All receptors come from a man aged 18-30 years who received the YFV17D yellow fever vaccine.

This sequence joins TRBV5-1 and TRBJ1-4, with 7 bases lining up with TRBD1. The CDR3 has 14 residues. V was pared by 4 bases and J by 8 bases, with 8 bases of the junction left unmatched. Germline CDR1 is SGHRS and CDR2 is YFSETQ. DNA of the CDR3: TGCGCCAGCAGCCAGGGGGAGGTCGGCGAAAAACTGTTTTTT. This codes for CASSQGEVGEKLFF.

The chain couples TRBV7-2 to TRBJ2-5, with 9 nucleotides matching TRBD1. The CDR3 runs 14 residues. V lost 6 bases, J lost 3 bases, and 5 bases stayed unmatched. Germline V gene sequence: CDR1 SGHTA, CDR2 FQGNSA. CDR3 amino acids: CASRADRGEETQYF. The CDR3 coding sequence is TGTGCCAGCAGGGCGGACAGGGGTGAAGAGACCCAGTACTTC. The full variable domain, with the rest looked up from reference TRBV7-2 and TRBJ2-5, is GAGVSQSPSNKVTEKGKDVELRCDPISGHTALYWYRQSLGQGLEFLIYFQGNSAPDKSGLPSDRFSAERTGGSVSTLTIQRTQQEDSAVYLCASRADRGEETQYFGPGTRLLVL.

The V gene is TRBV12-3 or TRBV12-4, the J gene TRBJ1-1; D gene ambiguous. Trimming removed 6 bases at V and 2 bases at J, with 19 bases between. CDR3 size: 16 residues. The CDR3 DNA follows: TGTGCCAGCAGCTGGTTCGTACGGGCTACCAACACTGAAGCTTTCTTT. Translation gives CASSWFVRATNTEAFF.

The chain joins TRBV5-5 to TRBJ1-2, with 8 positions matching TRBD1. V shed 3 bases and J 0 bases; nucleotides not matched to a gene: 1. Germline CDR1 and CDR2: SGHKS and YYEKEE (reference sequence). CDR3 size: 14 residues. The CDR3 nucleotides are TGTGCCAGCAGCTCGACAGGGGCTAACTATGGCTACACCTTC. Translation: CASSSTGANYGYTF.

This clonotype occurred a few times. CDR3 nucleotide sequence: TGTGCCAGCTCACCACCGGGTTATACAGGGCAAGAGACCCAGTACTTC. Encoded protein: CASSPPGYTGQETQYF. The V gene is TRBV18, the J gene TRBJ2-5; D is perhaps TRBD1 (6 bases). The germline CDR1 and CDR2 sequences are KGHSH and LQKENI. Trimming removed 0 bases at V and 2 bases at J, with 13 bases between. The CDR3 runs to 16 residues.

This clonotype was picked up many times. The chain carries TRBV7-8 and TRBJ2-7; D is unresolved. CDR1 SGHVS and CDR2 FQNEAQ come from the germline V gene. This CDR3 region has 13 residues. V lost 2 bases, J lost 1 base, and 6 bases lay in between. This CDR3 is CASSLSVSYEQYV. The CDR3 nucleotides read TGTGCCAGCAGCTTATCAGTTTCCTACGAGCAGTACGTC.

This clonotype has a handful of counts. This rearrangement joins TRBV5-1 to TRBJ2-5, with a tentative D call TRBD1 (5 bases). The germline gives CDR1 SGHRS, CDR2 YFSETQ. The CDR3 contains 15 residues. Deletions cut 0 bases from V and 0 bases from J, with 9 bases between. The CDR3 region has the DNA TGCGCCAGCAGCTTGGGGGGCCCTTACCAAGAGACCCAGTACTTC. Encoded protein: CASSLGGPYQETQYF.

This clonotype was observed a few times. V is TRBV11-2 and J is TRBJ2-7; D unresolved. The CDR3 is 15 amino acids. Trimming removed 1 base at V and 1 base at J, with 11 bases between. Germline assignment: CDR1 SGHAT and CDR2 FQNNGV. The CDR3 protein is CASSLAATPSYEQYV. The CDR3 bases are TGTGCCAGCAGCTTAGCCGCGACCCCGTCCTACGAGCAGTACGTC.

This clonotype was observed many times. V and J are TRBV5-1 and TRBJ2-2; 7 bases are a match to TRBD2. This CDR3 is 17 amino acids long. Trimming at V came to 4 bases and at J to 2 bases, leaving 11 bases not matched to a gene. Per germline, CDR1 SGHRS and CDR2 YFSETQ. The CDR3 region is CASSRGSSGVNTGELFF. The CDR3 DNA is TGCGCCAGCAGCCGTGGCTCTAGCGGTGTAAACACCGGGGAGCTGTTTTTT.

This clonotype was observed at least ten times. The CDR3 sequence is CASSPGLAGEETQYF. DNA of the CDR3: TGTGCCAGCTCACCGGGACTAGCGGGAGAAGAGACCCAGTACTTC. The V gene is TRBV18, the J gene TRBJ2-5, with TRBD2 matching over 14 bases. The length of the CDR3 is 15 residues. After removal of 3 bases from V and 3 bases from J, the junction contained 0 bases not matched to a gene. Per germline, CDR1 KGHSH and CDR2 LQKENI.

This clonotype was seen at least ten times. The chain carries TRBV5-1 and TRBJ2-6, with TRBD1 as a possible D gene (7 bases). CDR1 and CDR2 from the germline V gene are SGHRS and YFSETQ. The CDR3 sequence is 14 residues long. The germline V and J ends were trimmed by 9 bases and 0 bases, with 10 bases remaining between them. The CDR3 loop reads CATRDSSGANVLTF. In DNA form, the CDR3 reads TGCGCCACGCGGGACAGCTCTGGGGCCAACGTCCTGACTTTC.

This clonotype was picked up many times. V usage is TRBV25-1 and J usage is TRBJ2-3; D ambiguous. V dropped 7 bases and J dropped 1 base, with 9 bases sitting between them. This CDR3 spans 13 amino acids. The germline gives CDR1 MGHDK, CDR2 SYGVNS. The CDR3 region is CASTRIGTDTQYF. The CDR3 coding sequence is TGTGCCAGCACCCGCATTGGCACAGATACGCAGTATTTT. Full variable domain (outside the CDR3, taken from reference TRBV25-1 and TRBJ2-3): EADIYQTPRYLVIGTGKKITLECSQTMGHDKMYWYQQDPGMELHLIHYSYGVNSTEKGDLSSESTVSRIRTEHFPLTLESARPSHTSQYLCASTRIGTDTQYFGPGTRLTVL.

This clonotype showed up just a few times. The chain employs TRBV5-1 and TRBJ2-3; a weak D match, TRBD2 (5 bases). The length of the CDR3 is 14 residues. Germline V gives CDR1 SGHRS, CDR2 YFSETQ. Trimming cost V 0 bases and J 2 bases, with 7 bases left between them. CDR3 bases: TGCGCCAGCAGCTTGGGGACTCTCACAGATACGCAGTATTTT. Amino acid sequence: CASSLGTLTDTQYF.

The table lists this clonotype with many counts. The chain combines TRBV18 with TRBJ2-7, with a tentative D call TRBD2 (7 bases). Trimming pared 3 bases from V and 2 bases from J, leaving 14 bases between. This CDR3 has 15 residues. Germline CDR1 and CDR2: KGHSH and LQKENI. The CDR3 region is CASSPRGAGPYEQYF. CDR3 nucleotide sequence: TGTGCCAGCTCACCCCGGGGGGCCGGCCCCTACGAGCAGTACTTC.

Ten or more counts support this clonotype. V gene TRBV7-6 combines with J gene TRBJ1-6; D ambiguous. Trimming took off 0 bases at V and 8 bases at J, with 5 bases between the two ends. The CDR3 totals 13 residues. Germline CDR1 SGHVS, CDR2 FNYEAQ. The CDR3 loop reads CASSLATDSPLHF. The CDR3 coding sequence is TGTGCCAGCAGCTTAGCTACGGATTCACCCCTCCACTTT.